These 18 T cell receptor beta chains were all obtained from the same sample, sequenced in a study of control samples from healthy donors and cancer patients. Sequencing was performed with immunoSEQ multiplex PCR; in TCRdb, only in-frame clones are kept and a portion is missing. This sample has about 120,000 clones, with 85% to 90% found just once. The sample was PBMCs. The source is a woman in her forties or fifties with colorectal cancer.

This chain connects TRBV28 to TRBJ2-4, with D perhaps matching TRBD1 (5 bases). V was pared by 2 bases and J by 2 bases, with 13 bases between. This CDR3 has 16 amino acids. Germline V gene sequence: CDR1 MDHEN, CDR2 SYDVKM. CDR3 loop: CASSLLVGQPKNIQYF. The DNA for the CDR3 is TGTGCCAGCAGTTTACTCGTGGGGCAGCCCAAAAACATTCAGTACTTC.

The chain couples TRBV6-4 to TRBJ1-1, with D possibly TRBD1 on 5 matching bases. The germline V gene has CDR1 MRHNA and CDR2 SNTAGT. V was cut by 3 bases and J by 8 bases, with 16 bases left in between. The CDR3 covers 14 residues. CDR3 nucleotides: TGTGCCAGCAGTGAGGAAGCAGGGTCATTAGAAGCTTTCTTT. Protein product: CASSEEAGSLEAFF.

The chain combines TRBV7-9 with TRBJ2-1; maybe TRBD2 (6 bases). The CDR3 consists of 15 residues. Germline V gene sequence: CDR1 SEHNR, CDR2 FQNEAQ (reference sequence). Trimming took 2 bases from V and 0 from J, leaving 8 bases between them. The DNA for the CDR3 is TGTGCCAGCAGCTTATTAGCGGACTCCTACAATGAGCAGTTCTTC. The encoded protein is CASSLLADSYNEQFF.

Only one count was recorded for this clone. The rearrangement uses TRBV3-1 (or the pseudogene TRBV3-2) and TRBJ2-3, with 11 bases fitting TRBD2. V shed 4 bases and J 2 bases; nucleotides not matched to a gene: 2. The CDR3 totals 15 residues. Germline V CDR1 and CDR2: LGHDT, YNNKEL (reference sequence). DNA for the CDR3: TGTGCCAGCAGCCTTAGCGGGGGGGACACAGATACGCAGTATTTT. This gives the protein CASSLSGGDTDTQYF.

This chain joins TRBV18 and TRBJ2-6; tentatively, D is TRBD1 or TRBD2 (5 bases each). Germline-derived CDR1 and CDR2 are KGHSH and LQKENI. The CDR3 contains 16 residues. The V gene lost 6 bases and the J gene lost 2 bases, with 14 bases spanning the gap. The chain's CDR3 is CASSPFGGAGANVLTF. DNA of the CDR3: TGTGCCAGCTCGCCCTTTGGGGGTGCTGGGGCCAACGTCCTGACTTTC.

The genes are TRBV6-2 or TRBV6-3 and TRBJ2-6; D may match TRBD1 or TRBD2 (5 bases each). The CDR3 length is 16 residues. The germline V gene encodes CDR1 MNHEY and CDR2 SVGEGT. V lost 4 bases, J lost 4 bases, and 14 bases lay in between. The CDR3 nucleotides read TGTGCCAGCAGTTCAGCCGGGGCAGCCGGGGCCAACGTCCTGACTTTC. Amino acids: CASSSAGAAGANVLTF.

The chain couples TRBV7-8 to TRBJ2-7; D may be TRBD1 or TRBD2 (5 bases each). Trimming took 6 bases from V and 2 from J, leaving 14 bases between them. From germline, CDR1 is SGHVS and CDR2 FQNEAQ. This CDR3 spans 14 amino acids. The CDR3 DNA is TGTGCCAGCAGTCCCTCGGGGCATCCCTACGAGCAGTACTTC. It codes for CASSPSGHPYEQYF.

The gene calls are TRBV19 and TRBJ1-5; D is unresolved. The V and J ends lost 5 bases and 6 bases respectively, with 11 bases between them. The CDR3 is made up of 13 amino acids. Germline CDR1 LNHDA, CDR2 SQIVND (reference sequence). The DNA for the CDR3 is TGTGCCAGTAGTGCACGGGTTAGTCAGCCCCAGCATTTT. This sequence encodes CASSARVSQPQHF.

The chain couples TRBV19 to TRBJ2-5; 14 nucleotides match TRBD2. J lost 4 bases, V lost 2 bases, and 15 bases had no gene match. Germline CDR1 and CDR2: LNHDA and SQIVND (reference sequence). There are 20 residues in the CDR3. The CDR3 region is CASSIRARLTSGGAGETQYF. Here the CDR3 DNA reads TGTGCCAGTAGTATAAGGGCTCGCCTGACTAGCGGGGGGGCCGGAGAGACCCAGTACTTC.

The chain links TRBV28 to TRBJ2-7; 7 bases agree with TRBD1. Germline CDR1 is MDHEN and CDR2 is SYDVKM. Losses at the gene ends were 5 bases for V and 5 bases for J; bases not matched to a gene: 3. CDR3 length equals 12 residues. CDR3 protein: CASSIQGNEQYF. The CDR3 bases are TGTGCCAGCAGTATACAGGGGAACGAGCAGTACTTC.

The chain uses TRBV3-1 (or the pseudogene TRBV3-2) and TRBJ1-1; 7 nucleotides agree with TRBD1. Germline assignment: CDR1 LGHDT and CDR2 YNNKEL (reference sequence). J was trimmed by 0 bases and V by 4 bases; bases with no gene match: 5. This CDR3 spans 15 amino acids. CDR3 residues: CASSRQGLLNTEAFF. CDR3 coding DNA: TGTGCCAGCAGCCGACAGGGCCTTTTGAACACTGAAGCTTTCTTT.

The gene calls are TRBV11-2 and TRBJ2-1; D remains unclear. Germline CDR1 SGHAT, CDR2 FQNNGV. The germline V and J ends were trimmed by 5 bases and 6 bases, with 14 bases remaining between them. CDR3 size: 14 residues. The CDR3 region is CASSPTGPGNEQFF. CDR3 DNA: TGTGCCAGCAGCCCCACCGGACCGGGCAATGAGCAGTTCTTC.

V and J are TRBV9 and TRBJ2-1; tentatively, D is TRBD2 (6 bases). The V and J ends lost 3 bases and 0 bases respectively, with 13 bases between them. Germline-derived CDR1 and CDR2 are SGDLS and YYNGEE. CDR3 length: 16 residues. The CDR3 sequence is CASSGGLGGSYNEQFF. The CDR3 DNA is TGTGCCAGCAGCGGGGGACTTGGGGGCTCCTACAATGAGCAGTTCTTC.

The chain combines TRBV5-1 with TRBJ2-7; D gene ambiguous. Trimming removed 2 bases from V and 1 base from J, with 10 bases in between. The CDR3 extends over 14 amino acids. Germline-derived CDR1 and CDR2 are SGHRS and YFSETQ. The CDR3 protein is CASSFLGPSYEQYF. The CDR3 bases are TGCGCCAGCAGCTTTCTAGGGCCTTCCTACGAGCAGTACTTC.

There are a few counts of this clone. The genes are TRBV28 and TRBJ1-5, with TRBD1 matching over 11 bases. The CDR3 totals 16 residues. The germline V gene has CDR1 MDHEN and CDR2 SYDVKM. V lost 10 bases, J lost 0 bases, and 8 bases stayed unmatched. CDR3 loop: CATMLGQGDSNQPQHF. The CDR3 nucleotides read TGTGCCACCATGTTGGGACAGGGGGATAGCAATCAGCCCCAGCATTTT.

The V gene is TRBV5-1, the J gene TRBJ1-1; D might be TRBD1 (6 bases). V was trimmed by 0 bases and J by 10 bases, leaving 13 bases between them. CDR3 length: 13 residues. Germline V gives CDR1 SGHRS, CDR2 YFSETQ. The DNA for the CDR3 is TGCGCCAGCAGCTTGGAGGGGGGGCAACGAGCTTTCTTT. Translated: CASSLEGGQRAFF. Combining the CDR3 with reference TRBV5-1 and TRBJ1-1 gives the whole variable domain KAGVTQTPRYLIKTRGQQVTLSCSPISGHRSVSWYQQTPGQGLQFLFEYFSETQRNKGNFPGRFSGRQFSNSRSEMNVSTLELGDSALYLCASSLEGGQRAFFGQGTRLTVV.

The chain combines TRBV6-2 or TRBV6-3 with TRBJ2-7; D is ambiguous. The germline CDR1 and CDR2 sequences are MNHEY and SVGEGT. Trimming stripped 2 bases from V and 0 bases from J, with 11 bases between. This CDR3 has 15 residues. The CDR3 bases are TGTGCCAGCAGTTACAGCGTCGTCGGCTCCTACGAGCAGTACTTC. This sequence encodes CASSYSVVGSYEQYF.

The chain links TRBV7-9 to TRBJ2-2; TRBD2 might be the D (5 bases). CDR3 length: 15 amino acids. The V and J ends lost 0 bases and 6 bases respectively, with 11 bases between them. Germline CDR1 reads SEHNR; CDR2 reads FQNEAQ (reference sequence). The CDR3 DNA is TGTGCCAGCAGCTTAGCTTCGGGGTCCGCCGGGGAGCTGTTTTTT. This codes for CASSLASGSAGELFF. Supplemented by reference TRBV7-9 and TRBJ2-2, the full variable domain reads DTGVSQNPRHKITKRGQNVTFRCDPISEHNRLYWYRQTLGQGPEFLTYFQNEAQLEKSRLLSDRFSAERPKGSFSTLEIQRTEQGDSAMYLCASSLASGSAGELFFGEGSRLTVL.